These 20 T cell receptor beta chains were sequenced from one sample in a study of shared clonotypes between healthy human individuals. TCRdb's copy holds only in-frame clones and misses some; the assay was immunoSEQ multiplex PCR. The table lists 1.4 million to 1.5 million clones, 96% of them singletons. What was sequenced was naive CD4+ T cells sorted from blood. Described subset: CD45RA+ positively selected. These receptors were collected from a man aged 25-45 years in good health.

The rearrangement joins TRBV27 to TRBJ2-2, with 10 bases aligning to TRBD1. The CDR3 length is 15 residues. Germline assignment: CDR1 MNHEY and CDR2 SMNVEV (reference sequence). Trimming at V came to 5 bases and at J to 7 bases, leaving 7 bases not matched to a gene. CDR3 protein: CASSLRDRGGGELFF. The CDR3, as DNA: TGTGCCAGCAGTCTCCGGGACAGGGGTGGCGGGGAGCTGTTTTTT.

The rearrangement joins TRBV7-9 to TRBJ1-2; unclear D gene. The germline V gene has CDR1 SEHNR and CDR2 FQNEAQ (reference sequence). Trimming removed 7 bases from V and 4 bases from J, with 13 bases in between. The CDR3 contains 13 residues. The DNA of the CDR3 is TGTGCCAGCACCGATGATTCTGGCTATGGCTACACCTTC. It translates to CASTDDSGYGYTF.

V is TRBV19 and J is TRBJ1-1; 9 bases line up with TRBD1. The CDR3 runs to 14 residues. The V gene's germline CDR1 is LNHDA and CDR2 SQIVND (reference sequence). With V trimmed by 8 bases and J by 3 bases, 7 bases remained unmatched. CDR3 sequence reads: CASRKTGGHTEAFF. The CDR3 nucleotides are TGTGCCAGTCGAAAGACAGGGGGTCACACTGAAGCTTTCTTT.

V gene TRBV29-1 combines with J gene TRBJ2-2; D not certain. V gave up 0 bases and J gave up 6 bases, with 8 bases separating them. Germline CDR1 is SQVTM and CDR2 is ANQGSEA. The CDR3 loop spans 13 amino acids. Here the CDR3 DNA reads TGCAGCGTTGAAGAGACCCCCCCCGGGGAGCTGTTTTTT. Its protein product is CSVEETPPGELFF.

This chain links TRBV6-5 with TRBJ2-7; 13 bases map to TRBD2. The V gene end was trimmed by 5 bases and the J gene end by 4 bases; junction bases not matched to a gene: 5. The CDR3 runs to 15 residues. CDR1 is MNHEY, CDR2 SVGAGI, per germline. CDR3 protein: CASSPTSGRVYEQYF. The CDR3 region has the DNA TGTGCCAGCAGTCCTACTAGCGGGAGGGTTTACGAGCAGTACTTC.

The genes are TRBV28 and TRBJ1-5; 8 bases map to TRBD1. The CDR3 runs to 14 residues. Germline-derived CDR1 and CDR2 are MDHEN and SYDVKM. V lost 3 bases to trimming and J lost 6 bases; unmatched junction nucleotides: 4. DNA for the CDR3: TGTGCCAGCAGTTTGGCAGGGGGCGTTCAGCCCCAGCATTTT. Translation gives CASSLAGGVQPQHF.

This sequence joins TRBV5-6 and TRBJ2-5; D perhaps matches TRBD2 (5 bases). This CDR3 contains 14 residues. V dropped 3 bases and J dropped 1 base, with 10 bases sitting between them. Germline-derived CDR1 and CDR2 are SGHDT and YYEEEE. CDR3 protein: CASSSGLVQETQYF. CDR3 DNA sequence: TGTGCCAGCAGCTCCGGACTCGTCCAAGAGACCCAGTACTTC. Complete variable domain (other parts from reference TRBV5-6 and TRBJ2-5): DAGVTQSPTHLIKTRGQQVTLRCSPKSGHDTVSWYQQALGQGPQFIFQYYEEEERQRGNFPDRFSGHQFPNYSSELNVNALLLGDSALYLCASSSGLVQETQYFGPGTRLLVL.

The rearrangement joins TRBV11-2 to TRBJ2-7, with 11 bases lining up with TRBD1. Trimming at V came to 1 base and at J to 6 bases, leaving 8 bases not matched to a gene. The CDR3 covers 16 residues. In germline, CDR1 is SGHAT, CDR2 FQNNGV. The CDR3 nucleotides read TGTGCCAGCAGCTTAGCCAGGGGACAGGGGGTACGCGAGCAGTACTTC. It encodes CASSLARGQGVREQYF.

The chain employs TRBV5-3 and TRBJ2-1; TRBD1 agrees at 9 bases. TRBV5-3 is an open reading frame whose function is uncertain. CDR3 length equals 15 residues. The trim removed 4 bases at V and 4 bases at J, leaving 6 bases unmatched. The CDR3 region is CARSLDRGKYNEQFF. CDR3 in DNA: TGTGCCAGAAGCCTGGACAGGGGCAAATACAATGAGCAGTTCTTC.

The chain combines TRBV19 with TRBJ2-7, with 8 nucleotides matching TRBD1. The CDR3 spans 14 residues. Trimming cost V 5 bases and J 4 bases; bases outside gene matches: 7. The V gene's germline CDR1 is LNHDA and CDR2 SQIVND (reference sequence). This CDR3 is CASSDPTGAYEQYF. The CDR3 nucleotides are TGTGCCAGTAGTGACCCGACAGGGGCATACGAGCAGTACTTC.

This chain uses TRBV5-4 with TRBJ1-1; tentatively, D is TRBD1 (5 bases). Between the trimmed V and J ends, which lost 5 bases and 1 base, there was a span of 12 bases. This CDR3 has 14 residues. Germline values: CDR1 SGHNT, CDR2 YYREEE (reference sequence). The CDR3 DNA sequence: TGTGCCAGCAGGCCCGGGACTCAGAACACTGAAGCTTTCTTT. Protein: CASRPGTQNTEAFF.

This clone was counted a single time. The chain joins TRBV25-1 to TRBJ2-2; D not resolved. The CDR3 spans 13 residues. Germline V gene sequence: CDR1 MGHDK, CDR2 SYGVNS. V was cut by 8 bases and J by 5 bases, with 12 bases left in between. DNA of the CDR3: TGTGCCAGCTCCAAACATGAGACCGGGGAGCTGTTTTTT. The encoded protein is CASSKHETGELFF.

In its sample, this clone was seen once. The V gene is TRBV5-1, the J gene TRBJ2-6, with a possible D match to TRBD1 (6 bases). CDR3 size: 15 residues. Germline CDR1 reads SGHRS; CDR2 reads YFSETQ. Trimming took 3 bases from V and 0 from J, leaving 7 bases between them. CDR3 residues: CASSWTVSGANVLTF. CDR3 nucleotides: TGCGCCAGCAGCTGGACAGTCTCTGGGGCCAACGTCCTGACTTTC.

This sequence joins TRBV28 and TRBJ1-2; 8 bases agree with TRBD1. The CDR3 consists of 15 residues. Germline V gene data show CDR1 as MDHEN and CDR2 as SYDVKM. Unmatched junction bases numbered 13, after V lost 6 bases and J lost 7 bases. The CDR3 bases are TGTGCCAGCAGACGTTTCGGGACAGGAGCGAGTGGCTACACCTTC. It is translated as CASRRFGTGASGYTF.

Worth noting for this clone: The identical CDR3 is also encoded by other nucleotide sequences in the sample. The genes are TRBV28 and TRBJ2-2; 10 bases line up with TRBD2. Germline V CDR1 and CDR2: MDHEN, SYDVKM. The length of the CDR3 is 14 residues. V shed 6 bases, J shed 2 bases, and the junction held 0 bases outside the gene matches. As DNA, the CDR3 is TGTGCCAGCAGACTAGCGGGAAACACCGGGGAGCTGTTTTTT. Encoded protein: CASRLAGNTGELFF. Using reference TRBV28 and TRBJ2-2 for the parts outside the CDR3, the full variable domain is DVKVTQSSRYLVKRTGEKVFLECVQDMDHENMFWYRQDPGLGLRLIYFSYDVKMKEKGDIPEGYSVSREKKERFSLILESASTNQTSMYLCASRLAGNTGELFFGEGSRLTVL.

The V call is TRBV28, the J call TRBJ1-2; D is unclear. Germline CDR1 and CDR2: MDHEN and SYDVKM. The CDR3 length is 13 residues. V gave up 2 bases and J gave up 2 bases, with 6 bases separating them. CDR3 bases: TGTGCCAGCAGTTTACCGGACAACTATGGCTACACCTTC. Translation: CASSLPDNYGYTF.

This clone was recorded once. V gene TRBV19 combines with J gene TRBJ2-7; the D is unclear. Germline V gene sequence: CDR1 LNHDA, CDR2 SQIVND (reference sequence). The CDR3 has 14 amino acids. Trimming pared 1 base from V and 7 bases from J, leaving 14 bases between. The CDR3 DNA is TGTGCCAGTAGTATAGGAGGCCTCCTGGGTGAGCAGTACTTC. Translating gives CASSIGGLLGEQYF.

The chain couples TRBV6-5 to TRBJ2-3; no clear D gene. CDR1 is MNHEY, CDR2 SVGAGI, per germline. The CDR3 is 14 residues long. The V and J ends lost 0 bases and 2 bases respectively, with 6 bases between them. The CDR3 loop reads CASSYSMNTDTQYF. The CDR3 coding sequence is TGTGCCAGCAGTTACTCGATGAACACAGATACGCAGTATTTT.

This clone was seen just once. The J gene is TRBJ2-1, the V gene TRBV25-1; 11 positions agree with TRBD2. Germline V gives CDR1 MGHDK, CDR2 SYGVNS. Trimming at V came to 1 base and at J to 7 bases, leaving 9 bases not matched to a gene. This CDR3 has 17 residues. In nucleotides, the CDR3 is TGTGCCAGCAGTGAATTCCGGCTAGCGGGAGGTGGTAATGAGCAGTTCTTC. Translating gives CASSEFRLAGGGNEQFF. Full variable domain (outside the CDR3, taken from reference TRBV25-1 and TRBJ2-1): EADIYQTPRYLVIGTGKKITLECSQTMGHDKMYWYQQDPGMELHLIHYSYGVNSTEKGDLSSESTVSRIRTEHFPLTLESARPSHTSQYLCASSEFRLAGGGNEQFFGPGTRLTVL.

The chain joins TRBV19 to TRBJ1-2; 8 bases are shared with TRBD1. V lost 4 bases to trimming and J lost 7 bases; unmatched junction nucleotides: 8. The germline CDR1 and CDR2 sequences are LNHDA and SQIVND (reference sequence). This CDR3 comprises 14 residues. CDR3 coding DNA: TGTGCCAGTAGTAGGCCGACAGGGGCCAGTGGCTACACCTTC. Translation: CASSRPTGASGYTF.